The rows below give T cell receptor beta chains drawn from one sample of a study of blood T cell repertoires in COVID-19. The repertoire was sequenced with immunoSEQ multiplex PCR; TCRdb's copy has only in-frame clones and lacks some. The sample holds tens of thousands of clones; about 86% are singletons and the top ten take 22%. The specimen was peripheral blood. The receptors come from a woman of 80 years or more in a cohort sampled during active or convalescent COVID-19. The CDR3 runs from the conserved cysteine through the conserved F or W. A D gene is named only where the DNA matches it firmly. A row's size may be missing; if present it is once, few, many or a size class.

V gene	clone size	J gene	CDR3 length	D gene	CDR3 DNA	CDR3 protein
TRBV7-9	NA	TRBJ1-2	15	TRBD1	TGTGCCAGCAGCCAATCCGGGACAGGGGGGTATGGCTACACCTTC	CASSQSGTGGYGYTF
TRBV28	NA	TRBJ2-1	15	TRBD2	TGTGCCAGCAGTCGGGGACTAGCGGGGATAAATGAGCAGTTCTTC	CASSRGLAGINEQFF
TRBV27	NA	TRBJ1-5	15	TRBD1	TGTGCCAGCAGTTTAGGGACAGGGGGGGACCAGCCCCAGCATTTT	CASSLGTGGDQPQHF
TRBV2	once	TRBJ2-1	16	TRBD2	TGTGCCAGCGCCATATCGGGACTAGCGGGAGCAAAGGAGCAGTTCTTC	CASAISGLAGAKEQFF
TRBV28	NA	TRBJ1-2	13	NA	TGTGCCAGCAGTACGAATTCGGACTATGGCTACACCTTC	CASSTNSDYGYTF
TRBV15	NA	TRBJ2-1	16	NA	TGTGCCACCAGCAGACAGGGCGGTGGTGCCTACAATGAGCAGTTCTTC	CATSRQGGGAYNEQFF
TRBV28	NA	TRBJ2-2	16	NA	TGTGCCAGCAGCCACCCCCCGCTAAGCCTCACCGGGGAGCTGTTTTTT	CASSHPPLSLTGELFF
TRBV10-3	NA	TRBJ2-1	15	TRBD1	TGTGCCATCAGTGAGGAGGGGGCGCAGTACAATGAGCAGTTCTTC	CAISEEGAQYNEQFF
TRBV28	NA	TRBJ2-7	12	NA	TGTGCCAGCAGTTCCCTCTCCTACGAGCAGTACTTC	CASSSLSYEQYF
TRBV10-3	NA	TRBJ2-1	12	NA	TGTGCCATCACCCGGACTGGCGATGAGCAGTTCTTC	CAITRTGDEQFF
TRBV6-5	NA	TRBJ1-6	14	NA	TGTGCCAGCAGCCAGGGAACCTATAATTCACCCCTCCACTTT	CASSQGTYNSPLHF
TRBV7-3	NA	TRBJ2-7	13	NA	TGTGCCAGCAGCTTCGGAGGGAGCGACGAGCAGTACTTC	CASSFGGSDEQYF
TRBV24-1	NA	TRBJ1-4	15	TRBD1	TGTGCCACCAGTGATGGGACAGGTTTGGGAGAAAAACTGTTTTTT	CATSDGTGLGEKLFF
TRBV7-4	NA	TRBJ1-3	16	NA	TGTGCCAGCAGCTTACTTAGTGGGGCTGGGGGAAACACCATATATTTT	CASSLLSGAGGNTIYF
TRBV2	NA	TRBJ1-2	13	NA	TGTGCCAGCAGTGATCAGGGGACCTATGGCTACACCTTC	CASSDQGTYGYTF
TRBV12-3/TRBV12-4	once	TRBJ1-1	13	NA	TGTGCCAGCAGACCGTGGGGGGTCACTGAAGCTTTCTTT	CASRPWGVTEAFF
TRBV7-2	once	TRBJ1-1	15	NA	TGTGCCAGCAGCTTAGGGGCAGGGTTAAACACTGAAGCTTTCTTT	CASSLGAGLNTEAFF
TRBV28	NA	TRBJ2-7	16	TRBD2	TGTGCCAGCAGTTTAGGCGGGACTAGCGGGAGCTACGAGCAGTACTTC	CASSLGGTSGSYEQYF
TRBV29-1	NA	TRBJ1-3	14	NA	TGCAGCGCCGTCAGACAGGTCTCTGGAAACACCATATATTTT	CSAVRQVSGNTIYF
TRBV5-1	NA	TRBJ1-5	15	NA	TGCGCCAGCAGCTTCGAAGGGGGTCGCAATCAGCCCCAGCATTTT	CASSFEGGRNQPQHF
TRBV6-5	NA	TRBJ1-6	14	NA	TGTGCCAGCAGTTACCAGACAGCCAATTCACCCCTCCACTTT	CASSYQTANSPLHF
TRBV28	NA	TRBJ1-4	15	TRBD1	TGTGCCAGCAACCAGGGGACAGGGGGTCTTGAAAAACTGTTTTTT	CASNQGTGGLEKLFF
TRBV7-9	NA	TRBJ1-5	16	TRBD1	TGTGCCAGCAGCCCGCCGGGGACAGGGGGCCGCCAGCCCCAGCATTTT	CASSPPGTGGRQPQHF
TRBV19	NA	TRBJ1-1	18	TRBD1	TGTGCCAGTAGGCGTCTGAGTGGGGGGACAGGAAGGACCCGACAAGCTTTCTTT	CASRRLSGGTGRTRQAFF
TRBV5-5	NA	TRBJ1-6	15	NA	TGTGCCAGCAGCTTGGAGCCCGCTACGAATTCACCCCTCCACTTT	CASSLEPATNSPLHF
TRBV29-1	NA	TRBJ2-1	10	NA	TGCAGCGGTCTCTTCGATGAGCAGTTCTTC	CSGLFDEQFF
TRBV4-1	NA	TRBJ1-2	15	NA	TGCGCCAGCAGCCAGGCGGGCAGGGGCTACTATGGCTACACCTTC	CASSQAGRGYYGYTF
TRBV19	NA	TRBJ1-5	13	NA	TGTGCCAGTTCCGATTCCAGGGAGGTGCCCCAGCATTTT	CASSDSREVPQHF
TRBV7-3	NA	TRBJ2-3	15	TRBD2	TGTGCCAGCAGCCTAAGACTAGCGGGCACAGATACGCAGTATTTT	CASSLRLAGTDTQYF
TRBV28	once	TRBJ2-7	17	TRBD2	TGTGCCAGCAGCGGACCACTAGCGGGAGGAAGTGCGGCCGAGCAGTACTTC	CASSGPLAGGSAAEQYF
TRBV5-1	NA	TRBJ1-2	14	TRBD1	TGCGCCAGCAGCTTGGGAGGGACAGGGGATGGCTACACCTTC	CASSLGGTGDGYTF
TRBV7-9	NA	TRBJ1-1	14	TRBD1	TGTGCCAGCAGCTTATTCACAGGGGACACTGAAGCTTTCTTT	CASSLFTGDTEAFF
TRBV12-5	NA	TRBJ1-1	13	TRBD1	TGTGCTAGTGGGTCGACAGGGGCCACTGAAGCTTTCTTT	CASGSTGATEAFF
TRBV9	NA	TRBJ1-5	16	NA	TGTGCCAGCAGCACGGGAGTAGGATATAGCAATCAGCCCCAGCATTTT	CASSTGVGYSNQPQHF
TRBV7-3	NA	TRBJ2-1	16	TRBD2	TGTGCCAGCAGCTTAACGTGGGGACTAGCGCACAATGAGCAGTTCTTC	CASSLTWGLAHNEQFF
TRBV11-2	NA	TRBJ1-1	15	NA	TGTGCCAGCAGCTTAGATCGAGTTCCGAACACTGAAGCTTTCTTT	CASSLDRVPNTEAFF
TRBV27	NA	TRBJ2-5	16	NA	TGTGCCAGCAGTTTATATCCCGACAGGACCCAAGAGACCCAGTACTTC	CASSLYPDRTQETQYF
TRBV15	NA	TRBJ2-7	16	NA	TGTGCCACCAGCAGATTATCTAACGGTGACTCCTACGAGCAGTACTTC	CATSRLSNGDSYEQYF
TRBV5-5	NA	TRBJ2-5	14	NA	TGTGCCAGCAGCGCGGGACAGCCTCAAGAGACCCAGTACTTC	CASSAGQPQETQYF
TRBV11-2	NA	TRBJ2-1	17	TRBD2	TGTGCCAGCAGCTTAACTAGCGGGAGGTTCCTTTACAATGAGCAGTTCTTC	CASSLTSGRFLYNEQFF
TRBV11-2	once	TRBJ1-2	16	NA	TGTGCCAGCAGCCGACTGGCGGGGGCGCAAAGCTATGGCTACACCTTC	CASSRLAGAQSYGYTF
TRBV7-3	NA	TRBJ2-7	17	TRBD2	TGTGCCAGCAGCCCCCCAGCGGGGGGCGCGAAATCCTACGAGCAGTACTTC	CASSPPAGGAKSYEQYF
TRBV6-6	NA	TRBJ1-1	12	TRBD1	TGTGCCAGCAGTTACGGGACAGGGGAAGCTTTCTTT	CASSYGTGEAFF
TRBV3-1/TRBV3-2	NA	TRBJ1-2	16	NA	TGTGCCAGCAGCCAAGATGGACAGAGAGCTAACTATGGCTACACCTTC	CASSQDGQRANYGYTF
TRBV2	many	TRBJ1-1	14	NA	TGTGCCAGCAATATGGGCGGGGGCGGCACTGAAGCTTTCTTT	CASNMGGGGTEAFF
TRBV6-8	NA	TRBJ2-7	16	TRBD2	TGTGCCAGCGGGTTTTTACTAGCGGGAGTATTCCACGAGCAGTACTTC	CASGFLLAGVFHEQYF
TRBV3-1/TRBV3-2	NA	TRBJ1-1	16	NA	TGTGCCAGCAGCCACGTGAAGGTATCAGCGTACACTGAAGCTTTCTTT	CASSHVKVSAYTEAFF
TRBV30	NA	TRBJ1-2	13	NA	TGTGCCTGGAGGCTAGAGGGACTCCATGGCTACACCTTC	CAWRLEGLHGYTF
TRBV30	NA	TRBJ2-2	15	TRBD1	TGTGCCTGGAGCCGAATACAGGGGACCACCGGGGAGCTGTTTTTT	CAWSRIQGTTGELFF
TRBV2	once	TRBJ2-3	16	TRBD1	TGTGCCAGCTCTAAGGTCGAGGGGGCGAACACAGATACGCAGTATTTT	CASSKVEGANTDTQYF
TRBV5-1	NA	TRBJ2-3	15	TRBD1	TGCGCCAGCAGCATGGACAGGGGAGGCGCAGATACGCAGTATTTT	CASSMDRGGADTQYF
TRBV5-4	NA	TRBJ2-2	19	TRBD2	TGTGCCAGCAGCTTCTTCTGGACTAGCGGGAGTTTCCAAACCGGGGAGCTGTTTTTT	CASSFFWTSGSFQTGELFF
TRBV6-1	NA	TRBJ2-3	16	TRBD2	TGTGCCAGCAGTGAAGGTCGCGGGGGAATGACAGATACGCAGTATTTT	CASSEGRGGMTDTQYF
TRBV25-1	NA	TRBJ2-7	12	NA	TGTGCCAGCAGTGACGCGGGCGGCGGGCAGTACTTC	CASSDAGGGQYF
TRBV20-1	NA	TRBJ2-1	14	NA	TGCAGTGCTAGTGGGGACAGTGGAGGGAATGAGCAGTTCTTC	CSASGDSGGNEQFF
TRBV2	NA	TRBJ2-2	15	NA	TGTGCCAGCAGCGCCTTTGGGCACAACACCGGGGAGCTGTTTTTT	CASSAFGHNTGELFF